This T cell receptor beta chain comes out of a study of CD4 and CD8 cells across lung adenocarcinoma regions. Looked up from germline, CDR1 is SGHAT and CDR2 is FQNNGV. This CDR3 region has 14 residues. Each CDR3 protein gets one entry after TCRdb re-called the PCR reads with MiXCR. This table has about 25,000 distinct CDR3 sequences, approximately 50% appearing once. This clonotype was counted a few times. The patients had localized lung adenocarcinoma, a non-small cell subtype. Sequencing used CD8+ T cells from the center of a lung tumor. This receptor was identified in a male donor with lung adenocarcinoma. The CD4 and CD8 labels of this study may be unreliable. The chain has TRBV11-2 and TRBJ2-1; the D is unclear. The DNA end favors TRBJ2-7, so the J call may be wrong. The CDR3 DNA reads as TGTGCCAGCAGCTTAGAGCCTACGGGCCGGGAGCAGTACTTC. Residues: CASSLEPTGREQYF.